This T cell receptor (beta chain) was recorded in a study of cytomegalovirus exposure and HLA in healthy donors (dated by TCRdb to about 2017). With respect to the entire study: An earlier analysis of around 600 of the donors reported roughly 270 Gb of sequence data and approximately 110 million unique TCR beta sequences from 150 million to 200 million T cells. Approximately 310 gigabases of sequencing data and approximately 93 million unique TCR sequences were included in an early release covering 550 to 800 HLA-typed donors. The genetic ancestry cluster associated with self-reported Caucasian donors included 80% to 90% of the approximately 430 genotyped donors. The study aimed to test whether signatures of past pathogen exposure could be identified by cataloging public T cell receptors. The study used immunosequencing to profile the T cell repertoires of about 670 subjects and linked those repertoires to cytomegalovirus serostatus. Besides the first cohort of roughly 640 subjects, a separate validation cohort made up of 120 or so different subjects was used. High-throughput TCR immunosequencing, statistical association of individual TCRs with disease status, and machine learning were combined to predict cytomegalovirus infection status. A later analysis re-examined previously published TCR beta repertoires from 500 to 700 donors and added high-resolution HLA genotyping to investigate patterns of TCR occurrence. Rather than using new phenotypic data, the later analysis identified candidate immune exposures from TCR beta sequences and from how often those sequences occurred across donors. To decide whether each TCR beta V gene segment behaved as functional or pseudogenic, an earlier analysis of fewer than 750 of the donors relied on high-throughput TCR beta sequencing. Donor age, sex, ethnicity and CMV serostatus were collected together with the repertoire data. A later genetic analysis used genome-wide SNP genotypes for about 60% of the roughly 700 donors, treating that subset as a discovery cohort. Every repertoire in the discovery cohort had been generated on one and the same sequencing platform. Both class I and class II loci were covered by HLA typing, at four-digit resolution. The number of donors typed differed by locus, with about 629-640 for A, B, C, DRB1 and DQB1, 522 for DQA1, 606 for DPA1, and around 450 for DPB1. About five DR-DQ haplotypes were treated as single units for association and clustering because of strong linkage in the cohort. Across 398 genotyped donors of the cohort, an average of approximately 220,000 unique TCR beta nucleotide sequences per donor were sequenced, and roughly 20% of those sequences were non-productive. Overall study results and their limits: Correlated functional status among segregating V segments might reflect linkage disequilibrium, but an unknown experimental factor could not be ruled out. A further reported finding was that TCR beta sequences accurately predicted the HLA-A and HLA-B alleles for most subjects in the first cohort. The 87-base-pair reads could not distinguish some IMGT-functional V segments, including TRBV6-2 and TRBV6-3, so those segments were excluded. In an earlier analysis of about 550 of the donors, most TCR beta V segments were observed in productive rearrangements about 90% or about 30% of the time, broadly matching IMGT annotations. A later genetic analysis associated a missense DCLRE1C variant with V-gene and J-gene trimming of TCR beta chains, and an independent cohort replicated the association. A later analysis found that HLA-associated TCR beta chains were more clonally expanded and had lower generation probabilities than equally common non-associated chains. A group of highly shared sequence variants was considered likely to be a technical artifact of the sequencing pipeline. In the study, some 160 TCR beta chains were listed as associated with cytomegalovirus. Strong co-occurrence of HLA alleles, especially DR and DQ, made assigning TCR associations to individual alleles difficult. Across donors, most TCR sequences were observed very rarely, whereas some public TCRs were present in many individuals. According to a later analysis, most CMV-associated TCR beta chains appeared to be HLA-restricted, and the HLA associations seemed to be driven largely by CMV exposure. The cohort was sequenced for TCR beta chains only, and without alpha or paired-chain data the features that could be detected were limited. A few of the identified cytomegalovirus-associated TCR beta chains were confirmed in vitro to be specific for cytomegalovirus antigens. In a later analysis, some 17,000 TCR beta sequences were associated with specific HLA alleles at a false discovery rate of 0.05. The earlier analysis of a few hundred of the donors excluded some 15 rarely observed V segments, including chromosome 9 orphons, because counts were too low. The authors suggested that the approach could potentially be extended to other disease states and immunological phenotypes. In a later analysis, the rate of TCR association differed among HLA loci, with DRB1 alleles having the most associated TCRs and HLA-C alleles having the fewest. The only immune exposure information available for the cohort was CMV serostatus. Sequencing depth was assumed to be roughly uniform across donors in the presence/absence analyses, though that assumption may not hold. Several of the top co-occurrence clusters appeared to be linked to parvovirus B19, influenza, CMV and Epstein-Barr virus, according to a later analysis. The classifier was reported to diagnose cytomegalovirus status with high specificity and sensitivity in both the original and validation cohorts. Compared with the 666-donor mean, donors in an Asian-associated ancestry cluster had fewer N-insertions in productive TCRs, according to a later genetic analysis. Because some donors lacked HLA typing at each locus, the association tests relied only on the typed subset.

CDR1 and CDR2 (SEHNR, FQNEAQ) derive from the germline V gene (reference sequence). The germline V and J ends show losses of 2 bases and 6 bases respectively, and no gene match explains 6 bases of the junction. Spanning cysteine to phenylalanine, the CDR3 consists of 16 amino acids. Of all the DNA, just the CDR3 is kept, 48 bases in frame from base 1. The cohort comprised more than 550 healthy bone marrow donors. At the time of sampling, every cohort member was nominally healthy, though immune exposures that went unrecorded were likely present. The donor tested CMV seropositive and was one of the 289 seropositive cohort members. A peripheral blood sample was collected from each donor, and TCR beta sequencing was performed on peripheral blood mononuclear cells. The Qiagen DNeasy Blood Extraction Kit was used to extract genomic DNA from the blood cell samples. The library relied on the immunoSEQ multiplex PCR assay. For the multiplex PCR, a mixture combining 60 forward primers for TCR Vbeta segments and 13 reverse primers for TCR Jbeta segments was used. The CDR3 region of rearranged TCR beta genes was amplified from genomic DNA with a multiplex PCR assay. On the Illumina HiSeq System, the amplified TCR beta libraries were sequenced as 87-base-pair reads. Per the source publication's procedure: In a later analysis, tens of millions of unique TCR beta chains were counted across the approximately 670 repertoires, and roughly 9.9 million of these chains were shared by at least two donors. To remove PCR and sequencing errors, raw reads were error-corrected and collapsed into unique sequences using a nearest-neighbor algorithm that merged closely related sequences. CDR3 sequences were aligned to IMGT reference sequences to assign V, D and J gene segments. Each retained sequence needed at least a six-nucleotide match to both a V gene segment and a J gene segment. Rearrangements were classified as productive when the CDR3 lacked stop codons and remained in frame with V and J, and all other rearrangements were classified as non-productive. CDR3 was defined by IMGT convention, running from the second conserved V-encoded cysteine to the conserved J-encoded phenylalanine. The earlier analysis of 587 of the donors excluded sequences that lacked an unambiguous match to a single V gene segment. An earlier analysis of some 610 of the donors called V segments functional above 56.7% productive rearrangements and segregating when the between-donor standard deviation exceeded 5%. A statistical classification framework was built for diagnosing cytomegalovirus status from the catalog of TCR beta chain sequences. A later analysis assigned V and J genes by comparing TCR nucleotide sequences with IMGT/GENE-DB human TR gene sequences. In a later analysis, CDR3 sequences and most-parsimonious VDJ recombination scenarios were assigned using the TCRdist pipeline. In a later analysis, each TCR beta chain was defined by its CDR3 amino acid sequence together with its V-gene family, and reads lacking a unique V-gene family were excluded. A later analysis removed 550 to 700 highly shared, low-generation-probability nucleotide sequences to deal with suspected cross-contamination and a sequencing artifact. A later analysis calculated a clonal expansion index for each public chain from normalized within-repertoire ranks of inferred template counts. In a later analysis, generation probabilities were computed using a VDJ recombination model fitted to out-of-frame rearrangements, and the results were checked against IGoR. In a later analysis, TCR-TCR, TCR-HLA and TCR-CMV co-occurrence was scored with hypergeometric tests, and a repertoire-size bias correction was applied to TCR pairs. In a later analysis, false discovery rates were estimated by permuting HLA or CMV assignments 20 times. In a later analysis, co-occurring TCRs were grouped using DBSCAN, with TCRdist sequence similarity added in when clustering inside HLA-allele-positive subsets. Co-occurrence clustering excluded repertoires with fewer than 30,000 or more than 120,000 public chains, plus five with anomalous nucleotide sharing. TCRdb re-hosts the immuneACCESS table, in-frame sequences only. Its copies lack some clones; in the studies checked, an unresolved V gene accounts for under half of them, and the cause for the rest is not known. That table gives V, J and clone size, and the DNA gave D and trimming. For this sample the table gives tens of thousands of clones, of which 66% were detected only once. Roughly 18% of the sample is taken by the ten largest.

This clone showed up just a few times. No antigen is known for it. Base qualities are not provided; no much larger clone lies one nucleotide away. What was sequenced was PBMCs. This clonotype originated in a man aged 50-59 years in good health and CMV-seropositive. The chain joins TRBV7-9 to TRBJ2-3; 12 central bases correspond to TRBD2. The DNA is TGTGCCAGCAGCTTATCTAGCGGGGGGGCCTGGGATACGCAGTATTTT. This gives the protein CASSLSSGGAWDTQYF.